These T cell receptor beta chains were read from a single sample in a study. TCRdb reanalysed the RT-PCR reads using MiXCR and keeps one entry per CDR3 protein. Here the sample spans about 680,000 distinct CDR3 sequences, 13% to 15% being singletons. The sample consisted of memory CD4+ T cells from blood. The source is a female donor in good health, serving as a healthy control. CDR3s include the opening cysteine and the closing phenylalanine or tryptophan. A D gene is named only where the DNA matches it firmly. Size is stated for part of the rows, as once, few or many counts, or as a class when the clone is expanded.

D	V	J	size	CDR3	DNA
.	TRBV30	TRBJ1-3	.	CAWSVRGIGNTIYF	TGTGCCTGGAGTGTTCGTGGGATCGGAAACACCATATATTTT
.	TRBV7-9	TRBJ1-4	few	CASSLSRTATNEKLFF	TGTGCCAGCAGCTTATCCCGGACAGCAACTAATGAAAAACTGTTTTTT
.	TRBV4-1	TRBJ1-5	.	CASSQGSVLPNQPQHF	TGCGCCAGCAGCCAAGGGTCGGTCCTTCCGAATCAGCCCCAGCATTTT
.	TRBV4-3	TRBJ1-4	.	CASSQEGVQGGEKLFF	TGCGCCAGCAGCCAAGAGGGGGTACAGGGAGGGGAAAAACTGTTTTTT
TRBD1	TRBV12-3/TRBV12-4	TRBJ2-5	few	CASTPGDRAKGLDF	TGTGCCAGCACCCCGGGGGACAGGGCAAAGGGCCTCGACTTC
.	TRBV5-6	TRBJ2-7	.	CASSLQGLGSSYEQYF	TGTGCCAGCAGCTTGCAGGGACTTGGGAGCTCCTACGAGCAGTACTTC
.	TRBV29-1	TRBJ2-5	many	CSVKPDRQETQYF	TGCAGCGTTAAGCCTGACAGGCAAGAGACCCAGTACTTC
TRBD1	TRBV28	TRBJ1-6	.	CATTAGGGSPLHF	TGTGCCACCACAGCAGGGGGTGGTTCACCCCTCCACTTT
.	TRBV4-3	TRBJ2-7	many	CASSLGRRNEQYF	TGCGCCAGCAGCCTGGGCCGGAGGAACGAGCAGTACTTC
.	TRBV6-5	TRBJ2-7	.	CASSPIRGLSSYEQYF	TGTGCCAGCAGCCCTATACGGGGCCTGAGCTCCTACGAGCAGTACTTC
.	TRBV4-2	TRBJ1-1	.	CASSHNRDYTEAFF	TGTGCCAGCAGCCATAACAGGGACTACACTGAAGCTTTCTTT
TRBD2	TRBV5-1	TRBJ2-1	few	CASSLGGRALEEQFF	TGCGCCAGCAGCTTGGGTGGGAGGGCCCTCGAAGAGCAGTTCTTC